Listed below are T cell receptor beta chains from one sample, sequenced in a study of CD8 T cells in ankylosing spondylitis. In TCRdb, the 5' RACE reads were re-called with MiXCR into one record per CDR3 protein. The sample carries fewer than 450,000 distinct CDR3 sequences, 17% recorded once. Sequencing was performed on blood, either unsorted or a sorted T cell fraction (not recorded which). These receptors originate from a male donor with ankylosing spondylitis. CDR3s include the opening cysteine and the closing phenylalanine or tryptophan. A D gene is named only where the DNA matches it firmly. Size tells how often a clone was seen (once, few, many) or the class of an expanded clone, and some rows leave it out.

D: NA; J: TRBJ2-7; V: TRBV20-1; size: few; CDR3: CSARVGTLFSYEQYF; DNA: TGCAGTGCTAGAGTCGGGACACTTTTTTCCTACGAGCAGTACTTC
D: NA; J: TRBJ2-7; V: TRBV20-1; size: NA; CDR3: CSARVRPARDEQYF; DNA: TGCAGTGCTAGAGTCAGACCAGCCCGGGACGAGCAGTACTTC
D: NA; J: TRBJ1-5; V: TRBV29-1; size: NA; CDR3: CSVVSGTGSNQPQHF; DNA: TGCAGCGTTGTCAGTGGTACGGGGTCTAATCAGCCCCAGCATTTT
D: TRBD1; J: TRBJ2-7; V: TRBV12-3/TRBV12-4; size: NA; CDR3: CASRRQGAEEQYF; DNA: TGTGCCAGCAGAAGACAGGGGGCTGAGGAGCAGTACTTC
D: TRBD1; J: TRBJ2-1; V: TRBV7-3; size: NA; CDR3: CASSPVGTGRNEQFF; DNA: TGTGCCAGCAGCCCAGTCGGGACAGGGCGGAATGAGCAGTTCTTC
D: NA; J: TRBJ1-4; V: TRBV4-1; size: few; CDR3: CASSQVTVQKLFF; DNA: TGCGCCAGCAGCCAAGTTACAGTACAAAAACTGTTTTTT
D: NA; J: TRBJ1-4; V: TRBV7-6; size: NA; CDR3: CASSLALSSTNEKLFF; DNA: TGTGCCAGCAGCTTAGCGCTTAGTTCAACTAATGAAAAACTGTTTTTT
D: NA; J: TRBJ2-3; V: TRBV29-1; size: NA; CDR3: CSVAQGVTDTQYF; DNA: TGCAGCGTTGCCCAGGGTGTAACAGATACGCAGTATTTT
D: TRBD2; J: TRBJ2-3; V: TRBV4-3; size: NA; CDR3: CASSQDPLRGAGGPDTQYF; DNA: TGCGCCAGCAGCCAAGATCCCCTCCGGGGGGCGGGAGGGCCAGATACGCAGTATTTT
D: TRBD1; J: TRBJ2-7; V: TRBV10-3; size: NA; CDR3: CAISTGQNTYEQYF; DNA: TGTGCCATCAGTACGGGACAGAACACCTACGAGCAGTACTTC
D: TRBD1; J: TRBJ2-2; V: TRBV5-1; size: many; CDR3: CASSLGTGKYGELFF; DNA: TGCGCCAGCAGCCTGGGGACAGGAAAATACGGGGAGCTGTTTTTT
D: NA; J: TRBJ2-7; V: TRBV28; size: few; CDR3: CARDTDLYEQYF; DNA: TGTGCCAGGGATACCGACCTCTACGAGCAGTACTTC
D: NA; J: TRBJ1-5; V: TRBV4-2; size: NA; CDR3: CASSQYGGHQPQHF; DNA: TGTGCCAGCAGCCAATACGGGGGCCATCAGCCCCAGCATTTT
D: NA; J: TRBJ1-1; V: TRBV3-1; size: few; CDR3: CASSQTKSIEAFF; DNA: TGTGCCAGCAGCCAAACCAAATCCATTGAAGCTTTCTTT
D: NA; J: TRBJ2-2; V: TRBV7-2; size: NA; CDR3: CASSFANTGELFF; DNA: TGTGCCAGCAGCTTCGCGAACACCGGGGAGCTGTTTTTT
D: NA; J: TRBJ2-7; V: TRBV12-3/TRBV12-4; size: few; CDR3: CASSPRWPEQYF; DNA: TGTGCCAGCAGTCCTCGGTGGCCGGAGCAGTACTTC